The clone carrying this T cell receptor beta chain was seen just once. Its antigen is still unknown. The sample comes from a study of Graves' ophthalmopathy and Graves' hyperthyroidism. Study-wide points: Blood shared most expanded thyroid clonotypes above 0.001 frequency.

CDR3 regions of TCR beta were amplified from RNA transcripts. RT-PCR in the first round used HTBI primers; a second-round multiplex PCR followed. TCRdb re-called the multiplex PCR reads with MiXCR, one entry per CDR3 protein. This table has over a million distinct CDR3 sequences, less than 45% appearing once. Sequences were obtained from peripheral blood or thyroid tissue (not recorded which). The TCR originated in an adult man with Graves' hyperthyroidism.

Here the CDR3 DNA reads TGTGCCAGCAGTTTGGACGGGGGGCCCTCTGGGGCCAACGTCCTGACTTTC. This sequence encodes CASSLDGGPSGANVLTF. V usage is TRBV27 and J usage is TRBJ2-6; TRBD2 might be the D (7 bases). This CDR3 region has 17 residues. The germline V and J ends were trimmed by 3 bases and 0 bases, with 12 bases remaining between them. Germline V gene lookup returns CDR1 MNHEY and CDR2 SMNVEV (reference sequence).